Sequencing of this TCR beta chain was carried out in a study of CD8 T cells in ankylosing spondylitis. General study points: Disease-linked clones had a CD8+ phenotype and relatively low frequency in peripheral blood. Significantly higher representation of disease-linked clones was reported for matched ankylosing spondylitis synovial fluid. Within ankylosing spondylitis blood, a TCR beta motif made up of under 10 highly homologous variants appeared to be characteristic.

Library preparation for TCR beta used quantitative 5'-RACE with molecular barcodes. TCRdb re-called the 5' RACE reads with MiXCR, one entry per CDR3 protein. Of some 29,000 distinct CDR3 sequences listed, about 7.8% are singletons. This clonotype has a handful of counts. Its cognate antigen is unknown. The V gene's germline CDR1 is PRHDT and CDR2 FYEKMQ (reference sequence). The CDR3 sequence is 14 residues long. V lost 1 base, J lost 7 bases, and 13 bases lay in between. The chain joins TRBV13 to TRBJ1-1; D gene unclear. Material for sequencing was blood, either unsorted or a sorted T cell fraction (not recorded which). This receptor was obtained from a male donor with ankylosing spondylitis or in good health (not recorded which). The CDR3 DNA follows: TGTGCCAGCAGCTTAGTATGGGGAGAGGGTGAAGCTTTCTTT. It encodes CASSLVWGEGEAFF. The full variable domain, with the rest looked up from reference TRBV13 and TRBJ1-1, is AAGVIQSPRHLIKEKRETATLKCYPIPRHDTVYWYQQGPGQDPQFLISFYEKMQSDKGSIPDRFSAQQFSDYHSELNMSSLELGDSALYFCASSLVWGEGEAFFGQGTRLTVV.